This T cell receptor beta chain was recovered during a study of T cells in Graves' hyperthyroidism and ophthalmopathy. Overall study findings and caveats: It was a median approximately 7.1 months before onset that the model predicted ophthalmopathy.

This CDR3 region has 14 residues. Germline lookup yields CDR1 MGHDK and CDR2 SYGVNS. V gave up 3 bases and J gave up 9 bases, with 15 bases separating them. Template material for amplifying TCR beta CDR3 regions consisted of RNA transcripts. Using the HTBI primer set, a first-round RT-PCR was run on the TCR CDR3. MiXCR was run by TCRdb on the multiplex PCR reads, yielding one entry per CDR3 protein. There are some 600,000 distinct CDR3 sequences in the sample; about 15% occur only once, and 5.5% to 7.5% lies in the top ten. This clonotype has just a few counts. The antigen is undetermined. Those with hyperthyroidism were 18 to 65 years old, newly diagnosed, and ill for under 2 months. Exclusions: uncontrolled infection, other autoimmune disease, pregnancy, lactation.

The rearrangement uses TRBV25-1 and TRBJ2-1; perhaps TRBD2 as D (5 bases). The sequencing sample was made of blood. The sequence was obtained from a woman under 40 with Graves' hyperthyroidism that later progressed to Graves' ophthalmopathy. DNA for the CDR3: TGTGCCAGCAGTGAGCTAGCAGCGCTAGGTGAGCAGTTCTTC. Its protein product is CASSELAALGEQFF.